This T cell receptor beta chain appears in the sequencing data of a study of blood T cell repertoires in COVID-19. About the research overall: Italy, Spain and the United States were the sources of the convalescent and acute COVID-19 samples. Nucleic acid was either cDNA or gDNA, and it came from T cells, B-cell-depleted T cells, or PBMCs.

Germline-derived CDR1 and CDR2 are LGHNT and FRNRAP. Germline trimming cut 4 bases from V and 8 bases from J; bases unmatched to any gene: 10. CDR3 size: 17 residues. Original methodology: By means of reference gene primer amplification, nucleated cell counts were estimated. Generated by immunoSEQ multiplex PCR, the TCRdb table keeps only in-frame clones and is missing some. The D gene and trimming were derived from the DNA, and the V and J assignments and clone size from that table. The sample has approximately 99,000 clones, 85% to 90% seen once; the top ten hold over 10%. Sequencing input: peripheral blood. The sequence was collected from a woman aged 55-69 years in a cohort sampled during active or convalescent COVID-19. The rearrangement links TRBV12-5 to TRBJ2-1, with 14 nucleotides matching TRBD2. CDR3 residues: CASGSTGTSGSVHEQFF. CDR3 DNA sequence: TGTGCTAGTGGTTCGACCGGGACTAGCGGGAGTGTGCATGAGCAGTTCTTC.